These 22 T cell receptor beta chains came from one sample sequenced in a study of T-cell reconstitution after alpha-beta-depleted transplantation in children. Unique molecular identifiers were incorporated during preparation of the TCRbeta library. TCRdb used MiXCR to reprocess the PCR reads, holding one entry per CDR3 protein. The data show roughly 120,000 distinct CDR3 sequences, about a tenth seen once. Sequenced here: PBMCs from the stem cell graft donor, sampled from the stem cell graft. The receptors originated from a human donor who donated a stem cell graft to a child with acute lymphoblastic leukemia.

This clonotype was recorded at least ten times. The genes are TRBV7-3 and TRBJ2-1, with D uncertain. In germline, CDR1 is SGHTA, CDR2 FQGTGA. The V end lost 2 bases, the J end lost 2 bases, and 16 bases lay between the germline ends. The CDR3 contains 17 residues. Here the CDR3 reads CASSLLARAFTYNEQFF. CDR3 sequence (DNA): TGTGCCAGCAGCTTATTGGCACGGGCCTTTACCTACAATGAGCAGTTCTTC.

This clonotype occurred many times. The genes are TRBV7-3 and TRBJ2-5; 7 bases are shared with TRBD2. Per the germline V gene, CDR1 is SGHTA and CDR2 is FQGTGA. The J segment lost 2 bases and the V segment lost 0 bases, leaving 3 bases of the junction unmatched. This CDR3 contains 15 residues. CDR3 residues: CASSLTSGLQETQYF. The CDR3 DNA is TGTGCCAGCAGCTTAACTAGCGGGTTACAAGAGACCCAGTACTTC. Based on the CDR3 plus reference TRBV7-3 and TRBJ2-5, the full variable domain is GAGVSQTPSNKVTEKGKYVELRCDPISGHTALYWYRQSLGQGPEFLIYFQGTGAADDSGLPNDRFFAVRPEGSVSTLKIQRTERGDSAVYLCASSLTSGLQETQYFGPGTRLLVL.

This clonotype has ten or more counts. The chain is built from TRBV12-3 or TRBV12-4 and TRBJ2-2, with 7 bases matching TRBD2. CDR3 length: 17 residues. Trimming cost V 3 bases and J 5 bases; bases outside gene matches: 12. CDR3 loop: CASSFLGAGEKTGELFF. DNA of the CDR3: TGTGCCAGCAGTTTTCTTGGGGCGGGAGAAAAGACCGGGGAGCTGTTTTTT.

The table lists this clonotype with many counts. The chain joins TRBV12-3 or TRBV12-4 to TRBJ1-5; D gene ambiguous. The CDR3 consists of 14 residues. Trimming removed 1 base from V and 1 base from J, with 5 bases in between. The CDR3 bases are TGTGCCAGCAGTTTAGGAAGGAGCAATCAGCCCCAGCATTTT. Translation: CASSLGRSNQPQHF.

This clonotype was observed many times. The CDR3 region is CASSLARDEAFF. CDR3 in DNA: TGTGCCAGCAGCTTGGCCAGGGATGAAGCTTTCTTT. This chain joins TRBV5-5 and TRBJ1-1, with a possible D match to TRBD1 (5 bases). This CDR3 is 12 amino acids long. The V gene's germline CDR1 is SGHKS and CDR2 YYEKEE (reference sequence). V lost 0 bases, J lost 7 bases, and 7 bases lay in between.

The J gene is TRBJ2-1, the V gene TRBV4-1, with a weak D call TRBD2 (6 bases). There are 14 residues in the CDR3. Deletions cut 0 bases from V and 10 bases from J, with 13 bases between. CDR1 is MGHRA, CDR2 YSYEKL, per germline. The CDR3 loop is CASSQDQGRGEQFF. CDR3 in DNA: TGCGCCAGCAGCCAAGATCAAGGACGGGGGGAGCAGTTCTTC.

This clonotype was picked up many times. The rearrangement joins TRBV10-2 to TRBJ2-3; 12 bases align to TRBD2. The length of the CDR3 is 15 residues. Germline V gene sequence: CDR1 WSHSY, CDR2 SAAADI. J lost 6 bases, V lost 1 base, and 2 bases had no gene match. CDR3: CASSEWTSGEDTQYF. In DNA form, the CDR3 reads TGCGCCAGCAGTGAGTGGACTAGCGGGGAGGATACGCAGTATTTT.

This rearrangement joins TRBV7-9 to TRBJ2-5; D might be TRBD1 or TRBD2, each matching 5 bases. In germline, CDR1 is SEHNR, CDR2 FQNEAQ (reference sequence). V lost 2 bases and J lost 5, with 18 bases in between. There are 16 residues in the CDR3. DNA for the CDR3: TGTGCCAGCAGCTTATTATGGGGCCCGCGGAGGGAGACCCAGTACTTC. It translates to CASSLLWGPRRETQYF.

This clonotype was found many times. The V call is TRBV20-1, the J call TRBJ2-3; 13 bases map to TRBD2. The germline CDR1 and CDR2 sequences are DFQATT and SNEGSKA (reference sequence). The CDR3 extends over 17 amino acids. Unmatched junction bases numbered 14, after V lost 5 bases and J lost 6 bases. This CDR3 is CSARGLAGDESGDTQYF. The CDR3 nucleotides read TGCAGTGCTCGCGGACTAGCGGGAGATGAGAGTGGGGATACGCAGTATTTT.

This clonotype came up many times. Relative to the germline gene, one junction end is altered; a read error may explain this. CDR3 nucleotide sequence: TGCGCCAGCAGACAAGTGGCGGGGATTGGCAATTCACCCCTCCACTTT. Residues: CASRQVAGIGNSPLHF. The chain joins TRBV4-3 to TRBJ1-6; D call uncertain. CDR1 is LGHNA, CDR2 YSLEER, per germline. CDR3 length: 16 amino acids.

Ten or more counts support this clonotype. V and J are TRBV12-3 or TRBV12-4 and TRBJ1-5; 9 nucleotides agree with TRBD1. The CDR3 spans 15 residues. With V trimmed by 4 bases and J by 7 bases, 8 bases remained unmatched. CDR3 residues: CASSSTGGAWQPQHF. CDR3 sequence (DNA): TGTGCCAGCAGTTCCACAGGGGGCGCTTGGCAGCCCCAGCATTTT.

This clonotype has more than one count but fewer than ten. V usage is TRBV7-2 and J usage is TRBJ2-4; the D is unclear. The CDR3 contains 11 residues. From germline, CDR1 is SGHTA and CDR2 FQGNSA. The V end was cut by 5 bases, the J end by 10 bases, with 9 bases between. The CDR3 region is CASSDTFIQYF. The CDR3, as DNA: TGTGCCAGCAGCGACACCTTTATTCAGTACTTC.

This clonotype came up many times. This sequence joins TRBV20-1 and TRBJ2-2, with TRBD1 matching 11 bases. Germline-derived CDR1 and CDR2 are DFQATT and SNEGSKA (reference sequence). V lost 1 base, J lost 7 bases, and 8 bases stayed unmatched. This CDR3 is built from 16 residues. The CDR3: CSARAPRTGGNGELFF. In nucleotides, the CDR3 is TGCAGTGCTAGAGCTCCGCGGACAGGGGGCAACGGGGAGCTGTTTTTT.

This clonotype was picked up many times. The rearrangement uses TRBV20-1 and TRBJ1-5; perhaps TRBD1 as D (6 bases). Germline V gene sequence: CDR1 DFQATT, CDR2 SNEGSKA (reference sequence). The CDR3 has 13 amino acids. Deletions cut 6 bases from V and 4 bases from J, with 13 bases between. The CDR3 DNA sequence: TGCAGTGCCCGGACAGCGGGTAATCAGCCCCAGCATTTT. As protein: CSARTAGNQPQHF.

This clonotype appeared many times. The gene calls are TRBV5-1 and TRBJ2-1; D unclear. The V and J ends lost 0 bases and 10 bases respectively, with 8 bases between them. The CDR3 runs to 12 residues. Looked up from germline, CDR1 is SGHRS and CDR2 is YFSETQ. The CDR3, as DNA: TGCGCCAGCAGCTTGGATCCGAGGGAGCAGTTCTTC. Its translation: CASSLDPREQFF.

The sample holds many counts of this clonotype. The chain has TRBV7-2 and TRBJ2-4; 11 bases map to TRBD2. The ends lost 6 bases at V and 1 base at J; junction bases unmatched: 2. Germline V gene data show CDR1 as SGHTA and CDR2 as FQGNSA. The CDR3 contains 15 residues. The chain's CDR3 is CASSPSGGAKNIQYF. For the CDR3, the DNA is TGTGCCAGCAGTCCTAGCGGGGGGGCCAAAAACATTCAGTACTTC.

This clonotype was detected ten times or more. The chain employs TRBV5-6 and TRBJ1-2; unclear D gene. This CDR3 has 13 amino acids. The V gene lost 1 base and the J gene lost 7 bases, with 11 bases spanning the gap. Germline loops: CDR1 SGHDT, CDR2 YYEEEE. The DNA of the CDR3 is TGTGCCAGCAGCTTGTCATCATCGTCTGGCTACACCTTC. It specifies CASSLSSSSGYTF.

The sample holds many counts of this clonotype. V usage is TRBV7-2 and J usage is TRBJ2-7; the match to TRBD1 covers 8 bases. Germline V gene sequence: CDR1 SGHTA, CDR2 FQGNSA. CDR3 size: 14 residues. With 5 bases clipped from V and 0 bases from J, the junction kept 3 bases outside the gene matches. The CDR3 spells CASSPTGVSYEQYF. The DNA of the CDR3 is TGTGCCAGCAGCCCGACAGGGGTCTCCTACGAGCAGTACTTC.

This clonotype appeared many times. The rearrangement joins TRBV12-3 or TRBV12-4 to TRBJ1-1; no reliable D call. The CDR3 length is 13 residues. The ends were cut back, 3 bases at V and 0 bases at J, with 5 bases in the middle. The CDR3 nucleotides read TGTGCCAGCAGTTTCCCCTTGAACACTGAAGCTTTCTTT. It codes for CASSFPLNTEAFF.

This clonotype was recorded at least ten times. The chain is built from TRBV7-3 and TRBJ2-3; D possibly corresponds to TRBD2 (6 bases). Germline CDR1 is SGHTA and CDR2 is FQGTGA. V lost 5 bases, J lost 5 bases, and 14 bases lay in between. The CDR3 loop spans 14 amino acids. CDR3 protein: CASSPLGSGDTQYF. In nucleotides, the CDR3 is TGTGCCAGCAGCCCCCTGGGTAGCGGAGATACGCAGTATTTT.

The sample holds many counts of this clonotype. V usage is TRBV7-3 and J usage is TRBJ1-2; D is perhaps TRBD1 (5 bases). The length of the CDR3 is 13 residues. V lost 4 bases, J lost 5 bases, and 11 bases lay in between. Germline loops: CDR1 SGHTA, CDR2 FQGTGA. CDR3 nucleotides: TGTGCCAGCAGCTCGGGGGGATATTATGGCTACACCTTC. Translated, it gives CASSSGGYYGYTF.

This clonotype was seen at least ten times. The chain carries TRBV12-3 or TRBV12-4 and TRBJ1-1; possible D gene TRBD1, 6 bases. The CDR3 consists of 12 residues. Trimming left V 3 bases short and J 12 bases short, with 14 bases between. CDR3 amino acids: CASSFWEGGTFF. CDR3 DNA: TGTGCCAGCAGTTTTTGGGAGGGGGGAACTTTCTTT.